Listed below are T cell receptor beta chains from one sample, sequenced in a study of identical twins. TCRdb called the 5' RACE reads again in MiXCR, with one record for every CDR3 protein. Of hundreds of thousands of distinct CDR3 sequences listed, 15% to 20% are singletons. A further study also used this sample, focusing on T cells expressing NK-cell markers.

The sample was PBMCs. These receptors were collected from a woman younger than 30 in good health. CDR3s include the opening cysteine and the closing phenylalanine or tryptophan. A D gene is named only where the DNA matches it firmly. A clone size is listed for some rows: how often the clone was seen (once, few, many), or a class if it is expanded.

v_gene: TRBV2; j_gene: TRBJ1-6; d_gene: .; abundance: few; CDR3nt: TGTGCCAGCATAACGGGGCGAGGGACACCCCTCCACTTT; CDR3aa: CASITGRGTPLHF
v_gene: TRBV25-1; j_gene: TRBJ1-6; d_gene: .; abundance: .; CDR3nt: TGTGCCAGCAGTGAAGGAGAGGGTTCACCCCTCCACTTT; CDR3aa: CASSEGEGSPLHF
v_gene: TRBV6-2/TRBV6-3; j_gene: TRBJ2-7; d_gene: .; abundance: few; CDR3nt: TGTGCCAGCACACACCGCCGGGCCTACGAGCAGTACTTC; CDR3aa: CASTHRRAYEQYF
v_gene: TRBV7-2; j_gene: TRBJ2-7; d_gene: .; abundance: .; CDR3nt: TGTGCCAGCAGCCGATCGCAGGACATAATCTACGAGCAGTACTTC; CDR3aa: CASSRSQDIIYEQYF
v_gene: TRBV9; j_gene: TRBJ2-1; d_gene: TRBD2; abundance: .; CDR3nt: TGTGCCAGCAGCCCGTGGACTAGCCTTAGGGGTGAGCAGTTCTTC; CDR3aa: CASSPWTSLRGEQFF
v_gene: TRBV5-1; j_gene: TRBJ1-1; d_gene: .; abundance: few; CDR3nt: TGCGCCAGCAGCTCGGAGGGGTTGAACACTGAAGCTTTCTTT; CDR3aa: CASSSEGLNTEAFF
v_gene: TRBV15; j_gene: TRBJ1-3; d_gene: .; abundance: .; CDR3nt: TGTGCCACCAGCAGAGACAGGGATTCTGGAAACACCATATATTTT; CDR3aa: CATSRDRDSGNTIYF
v_gene: TRBV6-5; j_gene: TRBJ2-7; d_gene: .; abundance: few; CDR3nt: TGTGCCAGCAGTGTCCTGACCGGGATTCAGTACTTC; CDR3aa: CASSVLTGIQYF
v_gene: TRBV29-1; j_gene: TRBJ2-1; d_gene: TRBD2; abundance: .; CDR3nt: TGCAGCGTCGATCAAGCGGGGGGTGGGAATGAGCAGTTCTTC; CDR3aa: CSVDQAGGGNEQFF
v_gene: TRBV9; j_gene: TRBJ2-3; d_gene: .; abundance: .; CDR3nt: TGTGCCAGCAGCGGGGCTAGCGGCACAGATACGCAGTATTTT; CDR3aa: CASSGASGTDTQYF
v_gene: TRBV5-1; j_gene: TRBJ2-1; d_gene: TRBD2; abundance: .; CDR3nt: TGCGCCAGCAGCTTGCCGTTGACTAGCGCCTCCAATGAGCAGTTCTTC; CDR3aa: CASSLPLTSASNEQFF
v_gene: TRBV3-1; j_gene: TRBJ2-1; d_gene: .; abundance: .; CDR3nt: TGTGCCAGCAGCGTCGGCCCTGGGATTAGTAATGAGCAGTTCTTC; CDR3aa: CASSVGPGISNEQFF
v_gene: TRBV6-1; j_gene: TRBJ2-7; d_gene: TRBD2; abundance: few; CDR3nt: TGTGCCAGCAGGGGACTAGCGGGACCCTACGAGCAGTACTTC; CDR3aa: CASRGLAGPYEQYF
v_gene: TRBV12-3/TRBV12-4; j_gene: TRBJ2-3; d_gene: TRBD2; abundance: many; CDR3nt: TGTGCCAGCAGTTTAGGGAGCGGGGGGGCAGATACGCAGTATTTT; CDR3aa: CASSLGSGGADTQYF
v_gene: TRBV7-2; j_gene: TRBJ2-7; d_gene: .; abundance: .; CDR3nt: TGTGCCAGCAGCTTAGCGTTACTGCAGTTGGAGCAGTACTTC; CDR3aa: CASSLALLQLEQYF
v_gene: TRBV5-1; j_gene: TRBJ1-1; d_gene: .; abundance: .; CDR3nt: TGCGCCAGCAGCTTCCGGGTAGGGGTAGACTCTGAAGCTTTCTTT; CDR3aa: CASSFRVGVDSEAFF
v_gene: TRBV7-9; j_gene: TRBJ1-1; d_gene: .; abundance: many; CDR3nt: TGTGCCAGCAGCCCGGACAGTTCGAACACTGAAGCTTTCTTT; CDR3aa: CASSPDSSNTEAFF
v_gene: TRBV7-6; j_gene: TRBJ2-5; d_gene: TRBD1; abundance: .; CDR3nt: TGTGCCAGCAGCCCCATGGGACAGGGAGGTTGGGAGACCCAGTACTTC; CDR3aa: CASSPMGQGGWETQYF
v_gene: TRBV5-6; j_gene: TRBJ2-1; d_gene: .; abundance: .; CDR3nt: TGTGCCAGCAGCCCCTACAGGTATGATGAGCAGTTCTTC; CDR3aa: CASSPYRYDEQFF
v_gene: TRBV7-2; j_gene: TRBJ2-5; d_gene: TRBD2; abundance: .; CDR3nt: TGTGCCAGCAGCTTAGGACTAGCCAGGAAGACCCAGTACTTC; CDR3aa: CASSLGLARKTQYF
v_gene: TRBV10-2; j_gene: TRBJ1-2; d_gene: .; abundance: few; CDR3nt: TGCGCCAGCAGTGAACGGGTCCACGGGGGCTACACCTTC; CDR3aa: CASSERVHGGYTF
v_gene: TRBV6-5; j_gene: TRBJ2-7; d_gene: .; abundance: few; CDR3nt: TGTGCCAGCAGTAACCAGGGAAGTCGGAGCGAGCAGTACTTC; CDR3aa: CASSNQGSRSEQYF
v_gene: TRBV10-3; j_gene: TRBJ1-1; d_gene: .; abundance: .; CDR3nt: TGTGCCATCAGTGACAGGGAGGGCTTGAACACTGAAGCTTTCTTT; CDR3aa: CAISDREGLNTEAFF
v_gene: TRBV25-1; j_gene: TRBJ2-5; d_gene: TRBD2; abundance: few; CDR3nt: TGTGCCAGCAGTGAATGGGGGGGAGAGACCCAGTACTTC; CDR3aa: CASSEWGGETQYF
v_gene: TRBV12-3/TRBV12-4; j_gene: TRBJ2-1; d_gene: TRBD2; abundance: .; CDR3nt: TGTGCCAGCAGGGAACTAGCGGGAGGGCCGGGGAATGAGCAGTTCTTC; CDR3aa: CASRELAGGPGNEQFF
v_gene: TRBV18; j_gene: TRBJ2-5; d_gene: .; abundance: few; CDR3nt: TGTGCCAGCTCACCACCGGACCGATCTGGGGAGACCCAGTACTTC; CDR3aa: CASSPPDRSGETQYF
v_gene: TRBV24-1; j_gene: TRBJ1-4; d_gene: TRBD1; abundance: few; CDR3nt: TGTGCCACCAGTGATTTCGACAGGGGGCCAGAAGGGGCCTCTAATGAAAAACTGTTTTTT; CDR3aa: CATSDFDRGPEGASNEKLFF
v_gene: TRBV5-1; j_gene: TRBJ2-2; d_gene: .; abundance: few; CDR3nt: TGCGCCAGCAGCACGGGGTCTTCCGGGGAGCTGTTTTTT; CDR3aa: CASSTGSSGELFF
v_gene: TRBV6-1; j_gene: TRBJ2-2; d_gene: .; abundance: .; CDR3nt: TGTGCCAGCAGCGTAGGGACGGGCTACACCGGGGAGCTGTTTTTT; CDR3aa: CASSVGTGYTGELFF
v_gene: TRBV12-3/TRBV12-4; j_gene: TRBJ1-5; d_gene: .; abundance: many; CDR3nt: TGTGCCAGCAGTTTAGGCGGAAGGAGCAATCAGCCCCAGCATTTT; CDR3aa: CASSLGGRSNQPQHF
v_gene: TRBV20-1; j_gene: TRBJ2-7; d_gene: .; abundance: few; CDR3nt: TGCAGTGCTAGTTCCAGGAACAACGAGCAGTACTTC; CDR3aa: CSASSRNNEQYF
v_gene: TRBV5-1; j_gene: TRBJ2-5; d_gene: .; abundance: few; CDR3nt: TGCGCCAGCAGCTTGGAGGCGTCCGAGACCCAGTACTTC; CDR3aa: CASSLEASETQYF
v_gene: TRBV27; j_gene: TRBJ1-2; d_gene: .; abundance: few; CDR3nt: TGTGCCAGCAGTCTAAAGGGATCTGGGGGCTACACCTTC; CDR3aa: CASSLKGSGGYTF
v_gene: TRBV20-1; j_gene: TRBJ1-1; d_gene: .; abundance: few; CDR3nt: TGCAGTGCTGTCGGGGGAACTGAAGCTTTCTTT; CDR3aa: CSAVGGTEAFF
v_gene: TRBV5-1; j_gene: TRBJ2-7; d_gene: .; abundance: few; CDR3nt: TGCGCCAGCAGCCAGGGCGCAGGTGATGAGCAGTACTTC; CDR3aa: CASSQGAGDEQYF
v_gene: TRBV10-3; j_gene: TRBJ2-2; d_gene: TRBD2; abundance: few; CDR3nt: TGTGCCATCAGTGGGGGACTAGCGTCCGGGGAGCTGTTTTTT; CDR3aa: CAISGGLASGELFF
v_gene: TRBV7-3; j_gene: TRBJ2-1; d_gene: TRBD2; abundance: few; CDR3nt: TGTGCCAGCAGCTTACGGACTAGCGTAAGCAATGAGCAGTTCTTC; CDR3aa: CASSLRTSVSNEQFF
v_gene: TRBV7-2; j_gene: TRBJ2-3; d_gene: .; abundance: .; CDR3nt: TGTGCCAGCAGCCCCCTGGCAGATACGCAGTATTTT; CDR3aa: CASSPLADTQYF
v_gene: TRBV10-3; j_gene: TRBJ2-7; d_gene: .; abundance: .; CDR3nt: TGTGCCATCAGTGAGTCCACGAAGGGGACCCACTACGAGCAGTACTTC; CDR3aa: CAISESTKGTHYEQYF
v_gene: TRBV12-3/TRBV12-4; j_gene: TRBJ1-1; d_gene: .; abundance: .; CDR3nt: TGTGCCAGCAGTTCCCGAAGGGTCAGCGAAGCTTTCTTT; CDR3aa: CASSSRRVSEAFF
v_gene: TRBV7-9; j_gene: TRBJ2-5; d_gene: TRBD2; abundance: .; CDR3nt: TGTGCCAGCAGCCGATACGGACTAGCGGGGAGAAGAGAGACCCAGTACTTC; CDR3aa: CASSRYGLAGRRETQYF
v_gene: TRBV20-1; j_gene: TRBJ2-1; d_gene: .; abundance: .; CDR3nt: TGCAGTGCTAGTACGTCGCGTTCCTACAATGAGCAGTTCTTC; CDR3aa: CSASTSRSYNEQFF
v_gene: TRBV7-3; j_gene: TRBJ2-1; d_gene: TRBD1; abundance: few; CDR3nt: TGTGCCAGCAGCCCTCGAGTGCGGCAGGCAGGGGGCAATGAGCAGTTCTTC; CDR3aa: CASSPRVRQAGGNEQFF
v_gene: TRBV2; j_gene: TRBJ2-7; d_gene: .; abundance: few; CDR3nt: TGTGCCAGCAGTGGGCAAAGGGGGGAGTTAGGACGCCGTTACGAGCAGTACTTC; CDR3aa: CASSGQRGELGRRYEQYF
v_gene: TRBV12-3/TRBV12-4; j_gene: TRBJ2-1; d_gene: .; abundance: many; CDR3nt: TGTGCCAGCAGCTTAGTCGATGAGCAGTTCTTC; CDR3aa: CASSLVDEQFF
v_gene: TRBV20-1; j_gene: TRBJ1-1; d_gene: .; abundance: .; CDR3nt: TGCAGTGCTAGGGACATTACGGGCACTGAAGCTTTCTTT; CDR3aa: CSARDITGTEAFF
v_gene: TRBV6-5; j_gene: TRBJ2-7; d_gene: .; abundance: .; CDR3nt: TGTGCCAGCAGTTTACACCGACGGACTCCCTACGAGCAGTACTTC; CDR3aa: CASSLHRRTPYEQYF
v_gene: TRBV29-1; j_gene: TRBJ2-7; d_gene: .; abundance: few; CDR3nt: TGCAGCGTCGTCGACAGCTACGAGCAGTACTTC; CDR3aa: CSVVDSYEQYF
v_gene: TRBV12-3/TRBV12-4; j_gene: TRBJ1-1; d_gene: .; abundance: few; CDR3nt: TGTGCCAGCAGACCGGGGGGACACATGAACACTGAAGCTTTCTTT; CDR3aa: CASRPGGHMNTEAFF
v_gene: TRBV5-6; j_gene: TRBJ2-3; d_gene: .; abundance: few; CDR3nt: TGTGCCAGCAGTACCGGAGTCACCTCAGATACGCAGTATTTT; CDR3aa: CASSTGVTSDTQYF
v_gene: TRBV6-2/TRBV6-3; j_gene: TRBJ1-2; d_gene: .; abundance: few; CDR3nt: TGTGCCAGCAGTTACCCCGACAGCCCCTATGGCTACACCTTC; CDR3aa: CASSYPDSPYGYTF
v_gene: TRBV5-6; j_gene: TRBJ2-1; d_gene: .; abundance: .; CDR3nt: TGTGCCAGCAGCCCATTTCCGAGCTCCTACAATGAGCAGTTCTTC; CDR3aa: CASSPFPSSYNEQFF
v_gene: TRBV18; j_gene: TRBJ2-7; d_gene: .; abundance: few; CDR3nt: TGTGCCAGCTCACAACAGGGTTTGAACGAGCAGTACTTC; CDR3aa: CASSQQGLNEQYF
v_gene: TRBV6-1; j_gene: TRBJ1-1; d_gene: .; abundance: many; CDR3nt: TGTGCCAGCAGTGATAGCAAGAGTTCCACTGAAGCTTTCTTT; CDR3aa: CASSDSKSSTEAFF
v_gene: TRBV7-9; j_gene: TRBJ2-1; d_gene: .; abundance: .; CDR3nt: TGTGCCAGCAGCCCCGGCGTGGGAGCTGAGCAGTTCTTC; CDR3aa: CASSPGVGAEQFF
v_gene: TRBV7-9; j_gene: TRBJ1-2; d_gene: .; abundance: .; CDR3nt: TGTGCCAGCACTCAAGCTAACTATGGCTACACCTTC; CDR3aa: CASTQANYGYTF
v_gene: TRBV20-1; j_gene: TRBJ1-1; d_gene: .; abundance: few; CDR3nt: TGCAGTGCCCGCCCAGGCGCGATGAACACTGAAGCTTTCTTT; CDR3aa: CSARPGAMNTEAFF
v_gene: TRBV5-1; j_gene: TRBJ2-4; d_gene: .; abundance: .; CDR3nt: TGCGCCAGCAGACGGGCAGGGGCAGAAAACATTCAGTACTTC; CDR3aa: CASRRAGAENIQYF
v_gene: TRBV20-1; j_gene: TRBJ2-1; d_gene: .; abundance: .; CDR3nt: TGCAGTCTTCAAAGTGTGGCGGGCACTTACAATGAGCAGTTCTTC; CDR3aa: CSLQSVAGTYNEQFF
v_gene: TRBV6-1; j_gene: TRBJ1-1; d_gene: .; abundance: few; CDR3nt: TGTGCCAGCAGCTCCGGGGACATAGGAGGCACTGAAGCTTTCTTT; CDR3aa: CASSSGDIGGTEAFF